This T cell receptor (beta chain) is drawn from a study of Graves' ophthalmopathy and Graves' hyperthyroidism. Amplification of TCR beta CDR3 regions used RNA transcripts. HTBI primers were used in a first-round RT-PCR, which preceded a second-round multiplex PCR. TCRdb independently ran MiXCR on the multiplex PCR reads; one entry per CDR3 protein. The table lists hundreds of thousands of distinct CDR3 sequences, 22% of them singletons, with 7.1% in the top ten. From germline, CDR1 is MGHRA and CDR2 YSYEKL. The CDR3 has 16 amino acids. Trimming took 2 bases from V and 3 from J, leaving 11 bases between them. Aged 18 to 65, hyperthyroidism patients had new diagnoses of under 2 months' duration. The study, taken as a whole, reports: Blood also harbored most expanded thyroid clonotypes above 0.001 frequency.

Of note for this clonotype: Its antigen is unknown.

This sequence was found in a woman younger than 35 with stable Graves' hyperthyroidism. Some clones in this sample may be carry-over from other donors' samples. Sequencing was carried out using peripheral blood. The rearrangement links TRBV4-1 to TRBJ1-6; D not certain. This chain's CDR3 is CASSQFVDGYNSPLHF. The CDR3 bases are TGCGCCAGCAGCCAATTTGTAGACGGCTATAATTCACCCCTCCACTTT.